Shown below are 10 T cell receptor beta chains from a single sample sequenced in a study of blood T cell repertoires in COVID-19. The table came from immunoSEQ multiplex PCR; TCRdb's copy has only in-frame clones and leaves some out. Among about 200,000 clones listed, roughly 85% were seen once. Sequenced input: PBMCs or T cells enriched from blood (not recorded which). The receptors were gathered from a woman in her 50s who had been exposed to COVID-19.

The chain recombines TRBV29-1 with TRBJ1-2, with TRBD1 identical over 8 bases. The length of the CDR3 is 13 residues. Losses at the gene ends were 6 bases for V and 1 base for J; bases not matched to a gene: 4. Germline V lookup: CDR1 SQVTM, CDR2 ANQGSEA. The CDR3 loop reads CSVRTGLNYGYTF. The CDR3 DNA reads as TGCAGCGTCCGGACAGGGCTTAACTATGGCTACACCTTC.

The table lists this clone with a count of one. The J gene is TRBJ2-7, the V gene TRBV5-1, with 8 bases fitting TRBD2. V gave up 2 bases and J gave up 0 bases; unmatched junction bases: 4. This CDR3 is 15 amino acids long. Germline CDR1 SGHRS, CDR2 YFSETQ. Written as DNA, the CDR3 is TGCGCCAGCAGCTTTATAGCGGGGAGCTCCTACGAGCAGTACTTC. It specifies CASSFIAGSSYEQYF.

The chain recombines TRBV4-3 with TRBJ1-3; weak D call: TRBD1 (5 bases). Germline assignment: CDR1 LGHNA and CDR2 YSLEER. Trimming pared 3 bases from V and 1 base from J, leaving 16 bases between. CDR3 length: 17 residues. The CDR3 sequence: CASSHALRGGSGNTIYF. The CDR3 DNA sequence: TGCGCCAGCAGCCACGCCCTCCGGGGGGGATCTGGAAACACCATATATTTT.

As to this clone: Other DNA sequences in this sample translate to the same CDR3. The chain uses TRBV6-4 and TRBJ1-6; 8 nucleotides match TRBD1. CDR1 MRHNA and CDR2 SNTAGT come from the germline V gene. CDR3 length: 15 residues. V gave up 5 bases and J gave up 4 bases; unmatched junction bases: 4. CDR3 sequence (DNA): TGTGCCAGCAGTCGGACAGGGACATATAATTCACCCCTCCACTTT. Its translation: CASSRTGTYNSPLHF.

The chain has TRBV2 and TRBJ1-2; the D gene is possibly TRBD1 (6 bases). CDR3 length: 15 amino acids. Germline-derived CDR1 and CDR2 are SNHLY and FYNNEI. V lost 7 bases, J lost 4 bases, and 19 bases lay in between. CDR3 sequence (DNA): TGTGCCAGCAAGGGCCCCGGGCCAGGGGCCTATGGCTACACCTTC. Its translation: CASKGPGPGAYGYTF.

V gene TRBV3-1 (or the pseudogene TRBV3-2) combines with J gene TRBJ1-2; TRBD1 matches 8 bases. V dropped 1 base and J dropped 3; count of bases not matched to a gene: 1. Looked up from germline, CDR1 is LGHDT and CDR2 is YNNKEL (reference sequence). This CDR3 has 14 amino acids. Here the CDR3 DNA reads TGTGCCAGCAGCCAAGCGGGACAGGACTATGGCTACACCTTC. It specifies CASSQAGQDYGYTF.

The CDR3 reads CASSAGFSYEQYF. As DNA, the CDR3 is TGTGCCAGCAGCGCGGGGTTCTCCTACGAGCAGTACTTC. The chain links TRBV14 to TRBJ2-7, with TRBD2 as a possible D gene (6 bases). CDR3 length: 13 residues. V lost 5 bases and J 0 bases, leaving 8 bases between the germline ends. CDR1 is SGHDN and CDR2 is FVKESK in the germline V gene. Using reference TRBV14 and TRBJ2-7 for the parts outside the CDR3, the full variable domain is EAGVTQFPSHSVIEKGQTVTLRCDPISGHDNLYWYRRVMGKEIKFLLHFVKESKQDESGMPNNRFLAERTGGTYSTLKVQPAELEDSGVYFCASSAGFSYEQYFGPGTRLTVT.

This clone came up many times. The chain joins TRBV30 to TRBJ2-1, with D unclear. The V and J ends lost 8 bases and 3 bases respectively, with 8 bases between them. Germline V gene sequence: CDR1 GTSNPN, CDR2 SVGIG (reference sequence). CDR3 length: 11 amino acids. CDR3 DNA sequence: TGTGCCCGTTCCGGCTACAATGAGCAGTTCTTC. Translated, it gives CARSGYNEQFF. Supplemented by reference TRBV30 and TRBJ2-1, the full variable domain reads SQTIHQWPATLVQPVGSPLSLECTVEGTSNPNLYWYRQAAGRGLQLLFYSVGIGQISSEVPQNLSASRPQDRQFILSSKKLLLSDSGFYLCARSGYNEQFFGPGTRLTVL.

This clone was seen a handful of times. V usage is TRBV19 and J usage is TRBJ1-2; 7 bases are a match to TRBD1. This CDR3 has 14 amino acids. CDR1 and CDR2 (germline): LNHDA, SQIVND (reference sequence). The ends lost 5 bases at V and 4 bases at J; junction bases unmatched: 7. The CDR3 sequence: CASSRPGQSYGYTF. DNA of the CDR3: TGTGCCAGTAGTCGTCCGGGACAGAGCTATGGCTACACCTTC.

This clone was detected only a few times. CDR3 nucleotides: TGTGCCAGCAGTGAGGGTGGCGGGGGCCGAAAGCAGCCCCAGCATTTT. Translation: CASSEGGGGRKQPQHF. This chain connects TRBV2 to TRBJ1-5; a possible D gene is TRBD1 (6 bases). Per germline, CDR1 SNHLY and CDR2 FYNNEI. With 3 bases removed from V and 7 bases from J, the gap between germline ends came to 19 bases. The CDR3 is made up of 16 amino acids.